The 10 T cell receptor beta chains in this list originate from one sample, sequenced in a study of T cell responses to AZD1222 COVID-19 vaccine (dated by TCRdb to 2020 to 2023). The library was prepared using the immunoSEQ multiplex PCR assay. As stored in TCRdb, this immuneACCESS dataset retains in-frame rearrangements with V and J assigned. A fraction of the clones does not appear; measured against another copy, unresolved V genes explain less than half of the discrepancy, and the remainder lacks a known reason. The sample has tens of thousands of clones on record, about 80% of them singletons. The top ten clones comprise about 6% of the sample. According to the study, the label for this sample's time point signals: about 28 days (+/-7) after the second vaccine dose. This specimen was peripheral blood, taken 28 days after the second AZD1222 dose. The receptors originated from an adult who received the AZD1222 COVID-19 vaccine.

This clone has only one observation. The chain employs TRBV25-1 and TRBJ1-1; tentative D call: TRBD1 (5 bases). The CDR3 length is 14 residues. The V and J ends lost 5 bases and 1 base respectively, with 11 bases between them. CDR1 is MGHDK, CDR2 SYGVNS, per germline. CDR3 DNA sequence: TGTGCCAGCAGTCAGGTAGGGACGAACACTGAAGCTTTCTTT. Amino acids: CASSQVGTNTEAFF.

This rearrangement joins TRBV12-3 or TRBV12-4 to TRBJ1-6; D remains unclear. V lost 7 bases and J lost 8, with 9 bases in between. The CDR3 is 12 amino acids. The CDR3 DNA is TGTGCCAGCACCATGGCGGATTCACCCCTCCACTTT. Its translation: CASTMADSPLHF.

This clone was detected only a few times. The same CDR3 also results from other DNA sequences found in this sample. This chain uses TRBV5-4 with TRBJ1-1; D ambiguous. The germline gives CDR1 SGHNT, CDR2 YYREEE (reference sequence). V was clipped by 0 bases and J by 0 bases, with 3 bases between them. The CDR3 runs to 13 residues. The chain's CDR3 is CASSLVVNTEAFF. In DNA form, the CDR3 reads TGTGCCAGCAGCTTGGTCGTGAACACTGAAGCTTTCTTT.

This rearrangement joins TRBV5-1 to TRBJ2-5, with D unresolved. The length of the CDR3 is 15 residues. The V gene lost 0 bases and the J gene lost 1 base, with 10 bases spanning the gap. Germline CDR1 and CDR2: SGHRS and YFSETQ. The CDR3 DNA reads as TGCGCCAGCAGCTTGGTTGGGATTGCCCAAGAGACCCAGTACTTC. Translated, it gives CASSLVGIAQETQYF.

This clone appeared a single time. In nucleotides, the CDR3 is TGCAGCGTTGAACGGACAGGCGTCACTGAAGCTTTCTTT. Protein sequence: CSVERTGVTEAFF. J is TRBJ1-1 and V is TRBV29-1; 7 bases map to TRBD1. The V gene's germline CDR1 is SQVTM and CDR2 ANQGSEA. The CDR3 sequence is 13 residues long. Trimming took 2 bases from V and 4 from J; bases not matched to a gene: 4.

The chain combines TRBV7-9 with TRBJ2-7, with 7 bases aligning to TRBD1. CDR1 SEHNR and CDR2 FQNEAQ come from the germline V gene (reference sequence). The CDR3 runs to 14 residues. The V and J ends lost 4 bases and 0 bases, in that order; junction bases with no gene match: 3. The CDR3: CASSSDRDSYEQYF. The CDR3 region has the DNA TGTGCCAGCAGCTCAGACAGGGACTCCTACGAGCAGTACTTC.

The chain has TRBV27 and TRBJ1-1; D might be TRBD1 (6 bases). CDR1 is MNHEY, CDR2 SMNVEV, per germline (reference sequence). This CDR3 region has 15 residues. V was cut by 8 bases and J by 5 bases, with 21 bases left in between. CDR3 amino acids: CASSWDKVLRTEAFF. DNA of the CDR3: TGTGCCAGCTCCTGGGACAAAGTCCTTAGAACTGAAGCTTTCTTT.

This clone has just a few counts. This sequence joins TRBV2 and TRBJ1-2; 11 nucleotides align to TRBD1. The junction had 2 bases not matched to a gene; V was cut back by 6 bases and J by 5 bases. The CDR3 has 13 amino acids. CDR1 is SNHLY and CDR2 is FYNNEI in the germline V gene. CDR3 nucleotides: TGTGCCAGCAGGGACAGGGGGCCTTATGGCTACACCTTC. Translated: CASRDRGPYGYTF. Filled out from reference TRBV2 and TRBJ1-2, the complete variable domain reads EPEVTQTPSHQVTQMGQEVILRCVPISNHLYFYWYRQILGQKVEFLVSFYNNEISEKSEIFDDQFSVERPDGSNFTLKIRSTKLEDSAMYFCASRDRGPYGYTFGSGTRLTVV.

CDR3 amino acids: CASSPYSGTNTGELFF. Written as DNA, the CDR3 is TGTGCCAGCAGCCCATACAGTGGCACGAACACCGGGGAGCTGTTTTTT. V and J are TRBV14 and TRBJ2-2; D is ambiguous. The germline V gene encodes CDR1 SGHDN and CDR2 FVKESK. The V and J ends lost 4 bases and 0 bases respectively, with 12 bases between them. The CDR3 sequence is 16 residues long.

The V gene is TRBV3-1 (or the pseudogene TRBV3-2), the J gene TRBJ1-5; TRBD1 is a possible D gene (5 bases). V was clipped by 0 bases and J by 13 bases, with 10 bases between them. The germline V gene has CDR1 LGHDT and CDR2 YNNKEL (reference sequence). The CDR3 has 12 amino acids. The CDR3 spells CASSQEGGAQHF. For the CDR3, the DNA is TGTGCCAGCAGCCAAGAGGGAGGGGCTCAGCATTTT.